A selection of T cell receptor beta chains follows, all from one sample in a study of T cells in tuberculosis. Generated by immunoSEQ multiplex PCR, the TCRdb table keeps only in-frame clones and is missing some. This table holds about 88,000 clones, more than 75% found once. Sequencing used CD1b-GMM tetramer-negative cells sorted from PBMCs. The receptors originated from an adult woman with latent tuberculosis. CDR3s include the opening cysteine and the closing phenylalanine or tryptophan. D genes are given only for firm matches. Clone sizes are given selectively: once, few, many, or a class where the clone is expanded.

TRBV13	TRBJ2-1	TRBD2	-	TGTGCCAGCAAGAAGCGGGGGGGCCCCCCCTACAATGAGCAGTTCTTC	CASKKRGGPPYNEQFF
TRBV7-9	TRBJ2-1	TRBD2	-	TGTGCCAGCAGCCCCGGGACTAGTCCATGGGGTGAGCAGTTCTTC	CASSPGTSPWGEQFF
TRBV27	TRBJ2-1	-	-	TGTGCCAGCAGTTTATCTGGGCCTTACAATGAGCAGTTCTTC	CASSLSGPYNEQFF
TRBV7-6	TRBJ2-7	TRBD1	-	TGTGCCAGCAGTTGGACAGGGAACGAGCAGTACTTC	CASSWTGNEQYF
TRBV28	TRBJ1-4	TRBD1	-	TGTGCCAGCAGTCATCAGGGGGCGGGGGAAAAACTGTTTTTT	CASSHQGAGEKLFF
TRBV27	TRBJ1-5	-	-	TGTGCCAGCAGTTTACAGGGCATCAGAAATCAGCCCCAGCATTTT	CASSLQGIRNQPQHF
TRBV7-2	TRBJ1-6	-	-	TGTGCCAGCAGCTTAACGCGGATGAAGGAATCACCCCTCCACTTT	CASSLTRMKESPLHF
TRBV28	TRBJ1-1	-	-	TGTGCCAGCAGTTTGAAACGGGGTTTCATGAACACTGAAGCTTTCTTT	CASSLKRGFMNTEAFF
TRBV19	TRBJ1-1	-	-	TGTGCCAGTAGGGCTCGGGTGTTGCAGGGAGGAAATACGCCTGAAGCTTTCTTT	CASRARVLQGGNTPEAFF
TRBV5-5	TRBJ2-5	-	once	TGTGCCAGCAGCTTGGCGAGAGAGACCCAGTACTTC	CASSLARETQYF
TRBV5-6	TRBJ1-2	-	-	TGTGCCAGCGCAAATCCTACAACAGGCTCGGACTATGGCTACACCTTC	CASANPTTGSDYGYTF
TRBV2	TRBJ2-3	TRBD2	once	TGTGCCAGCAGTGAATACCGGGGGGGTACCACAGATACGCAGTATTTT	CASSEYRGGTTDTQYF
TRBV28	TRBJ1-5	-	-	TGTGCCAGCAGTAAAGAGGGACGCCGGGACACCCAGCATTTT	CASSKEGRRDTQHF
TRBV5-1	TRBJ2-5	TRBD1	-	TGCGCCAGCAGCTTGTTTGTAGGGGGCCAAGGGGAGACCCAGTACTTC	CASSLFVGGQGETQYF
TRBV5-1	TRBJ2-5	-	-	TGCGCCAGCAGCTTGGGGCAGGCTGAGACCCAGTACTTC	CASSLGQAETQYF
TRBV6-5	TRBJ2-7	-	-	TGTGCCAGCAGTTACTCTACCGGGACAAGGCCCTACGAGCAGTACTTC	CASSYSTGTRPYEQYF
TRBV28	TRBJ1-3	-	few	TGTGCCAGCAGTATACCGGGACTTCACTCTGGAAACACCATATATTTT	CASSIPGLHSGNTIYF
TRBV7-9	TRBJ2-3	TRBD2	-	TGTGCCAGCAGCGACCCGGGACTAGCGGGAGATACGCAGTATTTT	CASSDPGLAGDTQYF
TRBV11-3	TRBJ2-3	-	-	TGTGCCAGCGCGCGGGGAACAGATACGCAGTATTTT	CASARGTDTQYF
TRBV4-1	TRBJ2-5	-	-	TGCGCCAGCAGCCAAGCGCAGGGGCGAGAGACCCAGTACTTC	CASSQAQGRETQYF
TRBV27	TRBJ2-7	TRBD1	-	TGTGCCAGCAGTCCCCGACAGGGATCCTACGAGCAGTACTTC	CASSPRQGSYEQYF
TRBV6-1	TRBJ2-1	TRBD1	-	TGTGCCAGCAGTGCCCAAACAGGGGGGTCTTACAATGAGCAGTTCTTC	CASSAQTGGSYNEQFF
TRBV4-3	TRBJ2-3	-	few	TGCGCCAGCAGCCAAGACGCGGCGGGGGCCACAGATACGCAGTATTTT	CASSQDAAGATDTQYF
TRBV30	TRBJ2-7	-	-	TGTGCCTGGAGTGTAATCGGGGCCGGGGGCGAGCAGTACTTC	CAWSVIGAGGEQYF
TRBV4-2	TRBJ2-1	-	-	TGTGCCAGCAGCCTCGGGCCGCGGGGGCCAGACCATGAGCAGTTCTTC	CASSLGPRGPDHEQFF
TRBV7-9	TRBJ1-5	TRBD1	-	TGTGCCAGCAGCACCGGGACAGAGACAGGTCAGCCCCAGCATTTT	CASSTGTETGQPQHF
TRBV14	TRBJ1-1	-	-	TGTGCCAGCAGCCAAGACCTTCTGGGAGCCACTGAAGCTTTCTTT	CASSQDLLGATEAFF
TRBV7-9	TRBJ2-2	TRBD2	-	TGTGCCAGCTCCTCCCCGACTAGCGGGGGTAGGAACACCGGGGAGCTGTTTTTT	CASSSPTSGGRNTGELFF
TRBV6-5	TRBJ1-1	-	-	TGTGCCAGCAGTCCCTCTACGGGGAGGACCACTGAAGCTTTCTTT	CASSPSTGRTTEAFF
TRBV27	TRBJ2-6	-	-	TGTGCCAGCAGTTTCATCTCTGGGGCCAACGTCCTGACTTTC	CASSFISGANVLTF
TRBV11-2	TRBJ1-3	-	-	TGTGCCAGCAGCTTACAGGGTGGAGTGCCCAAAAACACCATATATTTT	CASSLQGGVPKNTIYF
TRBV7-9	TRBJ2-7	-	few	TGTGCCAGCAGCTTGCCCTCGAGCCATAACTCCTACGAGCAGTACTTC	CASSLPSSHNSYEQYF
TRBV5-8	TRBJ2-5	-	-	TGTGCCAGCAGCTTGAGGGGCAGCCAAGAGACCCAGTACTTC	CASSLRGSQETQYF
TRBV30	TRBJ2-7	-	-	TGTGCCTGGGGCACAGGGACCTCGGGCTCCTACGAGCAGTACTTC	CAWGTGTSGSYEQYF